This T cell receptor beta chain was retrieved from a study of cytomegalovirus exposure and HLA in healthy donors. Looking at the study overall: The 120 validation repertoires used the same platform as the roughly 700 first-cohort repertoires (as reported by a later analysis).

Measured with immunoSEQ multiplex PCR; TCRdb has only the in-frame clones, and not every one. In the table there are some 160,000 clones, approximately 90% of which are singletons. Comment on this clone: Its antigen remains unidentified.

V was cut by 4 bases and J by 4 bases, with 10 bases left in between. The CDR3 extends over 13 amino acids. Germline CDR1 is KGHSH and CDR2 is LQKENI. Whole-study results and caveats: Reported results showed that the classifier diagnosed cytomegalovirus status with high specificity and sensitivity. Among the CMV-associated chains, a few were confirmed in vitro as specific for CMV antigens.

Sequencing was performed on PBMCs. The sequence derives from a young man in good health and CMV-seronegative. The chain has TRBV18 and TRBJ1-1; the D gene is possibly TRBD1 (5 bases). The CDR3 region is CASSQDTVTEAFF. For the CDR3, the DNA is TGTGCCAGCTCACAGGACACAGTCACTGAAGCTTTCTTT.